This TCR beta chain was sequenced in a study of neurological immune-mediated disorders (dated by TCRdb to about 2019). Notes on the research overall: Among the 34 multiple sclerosis patients, relapsing-remitting MS accounted for some 30 and secondary progressive MS accounted for 3. The roughly 110 TCR-beta libraries covered PBMC samples along with longitudinal samples, technical triplicates, and paired sorted CD4+ and CD8+ T-cell subsets. The study compared peripheral blood TCR-beta repertoires of HTLV-I-associated myelopathy (HAM/TSP) patients, multiple sclerosis patients and healthy controls using UMI-based sequencing. The cohort included about 70 subjects: approximately 15 with HAM/TSP, about 34 with multiple sclerosis, and around 20 healthy controls.

cDNA was synthesized by template-switch 5'RACE using a primer carrying a 10-nucleotide random unique molecular identifier by which each TCR transcript was tagged. Each sequencing run produced over 200 million TCR-beta sequences covering 15-18 subjects. The RNeasy kit was used to extract total RNA. The KAPA Real-time Library Amplification kit was used to amplify TCR-beta VDJ regions with primers targeting the TCR constant region and the 5'RACE anchor. Sample indexes and Illumina adaptors were added in a first PCR, and a second PCR then increased library yield. After Ampure bead purification, the roughly 650 bp TCR product was size-selected on a 2% E-gel SizeSelection system. Before pooling, libraries had their quality checked on a Bioanalyzer, their concentration measured with Qubit, and their quantity determined with the Kapa Library Quantification kit. Paired-end 2 x 150 bp sequencing of the libraries was performed on an Illumina HiSeq 2500. To increase sequence diversity, about 23-30% phiX was spiked into each library pool. The authors processed their data as follows. The UMI-based MiGEC pipeline processed quality-filtered reads and removed over 85% of raw TCR sequences during error correction. VDJ genes were aligned to IMGT germline references, and clonotypes were defined by unique CDR3 amino acid sequence plus V-J genes. VDJtools evaluated clonal expansion, Shannon diversity and CDR3 relatedness (CalcPairwiseDistances, ClusterSamples); CLCbio workbench built phylogenetic trees. Clones with at least 8 unique UMIs were defined as expanded, with this threshold being based on coefficient-of-variation modelling across technical triplicates. The raw public reads went through TCRdb reprocessing: fastp at Q25, MiXCR clone calling, in-frame beta chains kept. Each CDR3 protein appears once, grouped with its most common genes and DNA. For this entry, the V and J calls and clone size follow TCRdb and not the study's own pipeline. A total of about 55,000 distinct CDR3 sequences appear in this sample, approximately 4.1% of them only once. 2.9% of the sample rests with the top ten.

General conclusions and limits of the study: No identical CDR3 amino acid sequences were shared among expanded clones across subjects, suggesting private TCR-beta repertoires in all groups. Phylogenetic analysis grouped repertoires from 18 of 34 MS patients into a cluster of related CDR3 sequences, suggesting a possible repertoire-level signature. The highest TCR clonal expansion was observed in HAM/TSP patients, whereas the lowest was observed in MS patients, even when compared with healthy controls. No association of the MS cluster with clinical or MRI features was observed, and the need for larger cohorts was stated by the authors.

Libraries from unsorted PBMCs were made from 2 million PBMCs kept in RNAlater at -80 degrees C until RNA extraction. The multiple sclerosis patients were enrolled in a US clinical protocol that evaluated disease progression with magnetic resonance imaging. Peripheral blood underwent Ficoll-Hypaque density gradient centrifugation to isolate PBMCs, which were then cryopreserved in liquid nitrogen. From its cysteine to its phenylalanine, the CDR3 spans 17 amino acids. Kept here is only the CDR3 DNA, which spans 51 bases and is read in frame from base 1. Between the V and J ends, shortened by 0 bases and 2 bases respectively, the junction contains 17 bases. Taken from the germline V gene, the CDR1 and CDR2 loops are SGHDT and YYEEEE. On this clonotype itself: Its antigen specificity is not known. The sample holds no much larger clone one base away, and base qualities are not on file.

The receptor's source is a man aged 50 to 60 with multiple sclerosis. This sequence uses TRBV5-6 and TRBJ2-5; no D segment can be confidently identified. The specimen was PBMCs. In nucleotides, the sequence is TGTGCCAGCAGCTTGGCGCTTCACCCCGGCTATCAAGAGACCCAGTACTTC. This codes for CASSLALHPGYQETQYF.